Judged by abundance, the clone carrying this T cell receptor beta chain is medium-sized (0.01 to 0.1%). Its antigen is not known. Semi-nested PCR with Nested Universal Primer A followed constant-region reverse priming of full-length variable regions. Each CDR3 protein is one row after TCRdb ran MiXCR on the 5' RACE reads. The sample consists of 9,000 to 10,000 distinct CDR3 sequences, approximately 14% of them appearing once. This CDR3 has 14 residues. The ends lost 4 bases at V and 3 bases at J; junction bases unmatched: 7. Looked up from germline, CDR1 is DFQATT and CDR2 is SNEGSKA (reference sequence). General study findings and limits: Tumor Tregs overlapped most with tumor, then blood, naive CD4+ cells. Tumor memory CD4+ T cell TCR gene usage was found to cluster with blood and lymph node memory CD4+ cells and with lymph node naive CD4+ cells. The larger-cohort validation was restricted to a single TCR beta V-J rearrangement rather than whole repertoires.

Cells sorted as Tregs were CD4+, CD25+ and CD127-/low. The sequence derives from a female donor with breast cancer. Input material: Tregs sorted from blood. This chain links TRBV20-1 with TRBJ2-7; 9 bases line up with TRBD1. The chain's CDR3 is CSATGTGKFYEQYF. In DNA form, the CDR3 reads TGCAGTGCTACGGGGACAGGGAAATTCTACGAGCAGTACTTC.